This TCR beta chain was recovered during a study of read filtering for tumor transcriptome and immune sequencing. Study-wide context: Under ten patients were R-ISS I, some 16 were R-ISS II, about seven were R-ISS III. Per sample, TCR-region reads ranged about 4.05 to 10.27 million by IR-seq, roughly 75 to 1,400 by RNA-seq.

In its sample, this clonotype was seen many times. This library used roughly 400 ng RNA and molecular barcoded adaptors spanning alpha/delta and beta/gamma chains. TCRdb recomputed calls from the reads with MiXCR, one row per CDR3 protein. The top ten hold 11% of the sample, which has around 130,000 distinct CDR3 sequences, 13% seen once. The receptor comes from a donor over 35 with multiple myeloma. The specimen was a population of CD138-negative cells sorted from bone marrow.

The CDR3 is CASSQIRDSEISNQPQHF. CDR3 DNA: TGTGCCAGCAGCCAGATCCGGGACAGCGAAATTAGCAATCAGCCCCAGCATTTT. The chain links TRBV12-3 or TRBV12-4 to TRBJ1-5; 7 bases line up with TRBD1. V lost 6 bases and J lost 0; bases outside the gene matches: 14. The CDR3 extends over 18 amino acids.